One sample yielded the 23 T cell receptor beta chains listed below, sequenced in a study of T cell responses to AZD1222 COVID-19 vaccine. Some clones are missing from TCRdb's copy, which holds only in-frame ones; the method was immunoSEQ multiplex PCR. The sample has over 100,000 clones; roughly 84% are singletons. The source material was peripheral blood, sampled on day 0 of AZD1222 vaccination. The receptors here all came from an adult in good health.

This clone was seen once. The gene calls are TRBV19 and TRBJ1-1; unclear D gene. This CDR3 spans 16 amino acids. Germline V gene sequence: CDR1 LNHDA, CDR2 SQIVND (reference sequence). V dropped 10 bases and J dropped 2 bases, with 23 bases sitting between them. CDR3 DNA: TGTGCCACCTCAGTGAACCCAACCCTGAGAAACACTGAAGCTTTCTTT. This gives the protein CATSVNPTLRNTEAFF. Full variable domain (outside the CDR3, taken from reference TRBV19 and TRBJ1-1): DGGITQSPKYLFRKEGQNVTLSCEQNLNHDAMYWYRQDPGQGLRLIYYSQIVNDFQKGDIAEGYSVSREKKESFPLTVTSAQKNPTAFYLCATSVNPTLRNTEAFFGQGTRLTVV.

This clone was observed a few times. The chain is built from TRBV7-9 and TRBJ1-4, with D uncertain. The V and J ends lost 3 bases and 0 bases respectively, with 11 bases between them. The CDR3 totals 16 residues. CDR1 is SEHNR and CDR2 is FQNEAQ in the germline V gene (reference sequence). CDR3 sequence reads: CASSFGLIATNEKLFF. In nucleotides, the CDR3 is TGTGCCAGCAGCTTTGGACTGATCGCAACTAATGAAAAACTGTTTTTT.

This CDR3 reads CASSFRDISNSPLHF. The CDR3, as DNA: TGTGCCAGCAGCTTCCGGGACATTTCCAATTCACCCCTCCACTTT. The chain has TRBV7-9 and TRBJ1-6, with D possibly matching TRBD1 (6 bases). The germline CDR1 and CDR2 sequences are SEHNR and FQNEAQ (reference sequence). V was trimmed by 3 bases and J by 7 bases, leaving 13 bases between them. This CDR3 region has 15 residues. Complete variable domain (other parts from reference TRBV7-9 and TRBJ1-6): DTGVSQNPRHKITKRGQNVTFRCDPISEHNRLYWYRQTLGQGPEFLTYFQNEAQLEKSRLLSDRFSAERPKGSFSTLEIQRTEQGDSAMYLCASSFRDISNSPLHFGNGTRLTVT.

The chain employs TRBV27 and TRBJ2-7; D perhaps matches TRBD2 (6 bases). From germline, CDR1 is MNHEY and CDR2 SMNVEV (reference sequence). This CDR3 is 14 amino acids long. V lost 3 bases to trimming and J lost 6 bases, with 15 bases between them. The CDR3 DNA reads TGTGCCAGCAGTTTGCGGGGAGCAACTGGCGAGCAGTACTTC. Residues: CASSLRGATGEQYF.

This clone was observed a handful of times. The chain employs TRBV21-1 and TRBJ2-1; TRBD2, as called in the table, went unchecked against the DNA. TRBV21-1 corresponds to a pseudogene. CDR3 size: 17 residues. The DNA of the CDR3 is TGTGCCAGCAGCCCCGGGACTAGCGGGCTTCCCTACAATGAGCAGTTCTTC. It specifies CASSPGTSGLPYNEQFF.

This sequence joins TRBV7-9 and TRBJ2-7; the match to TRBD1 covers 7 bases. The CDR3 is 14 residues long. Trimming took 5 bases from V and 3 from J; bases not matched to a gene: 7. Germline lookup yields CDR1 SEHNR and CDR2 FQNEAQ (reference sequence). The chain's CDR3 is CASSPGDRDYEQYF. DNA of the CDR3: TGTGCCAGCAGCCCCGGGGACAGAGACTACGAGCAGTACTTC.

CDR3 sequence: CASSEGVDRATEQFF. The CDR3 DNA reads as TGTGCCAGTAGTGAGGGGGTCGACAGGGCCACTGAGCAGTTCTTC. The chain combines TRBV19 with TRBJ2-1, with 7 bases that match TRBD1. The CDR3 spans 15 residues. Germline-derived CDR1 and CDR2 are LNHDA and SQIVND (reference sequence). V was pared by 5 bases and J by 9 bases, with 13 bases of the junction left unmatched.

The chain links TRBV6-2 or TRBV6-3 to TRBJ1-2; no definite D call. The V gene lost 4 bases and the J gene lost 8 bases, with 14 bases spanning the gap. This CDR3 has 13 amino acids. CDR1 is MNHEY, CDR2 SVGEGT, per germline. The CDR3 loop reads CASSFLGVEGYTF. CDR3 sequence (DNA): TGTGCCAGCAGTTTTTTGGGAGTAGAAGGCTACACCTTC.

V usage is TRBV4-3 and J usage is TRBJ2-7, with D possibly matching TRBD2 (7 bases). CDR1 LGHNA and CDR2 YSLEER come from the germline V gene. With 4 bases removed from V and 6 bases from J, the gap between germline ends came to 16 bases. The CDR3 has 14 residues. The CDR3 protein is CASSPGGPVSEQYF. The CDR3 nucleotides are TGCGCCAGCAGCCCCGGGGGGCCCGTAAGCGAGCAGTACTTC.

The chain recombines TRBV10-3 with TRBJ2-7; TRBD1 aligns across 9 bases. Losses at the gene ends were 4 bases for V and 2 bases for J; bases not matched to a gene: 12. Germline CDR1 and CDR2: ENHRY and SYGVKD. The CDR3 contains 17 residues. The CDR3 sequence: CAISAFPGDRAPYEQYF. DNA of the CDR3: TGTGCCATCAGTGCCTTTCCAGGGGACAGGGCCCCCTACGAGCAGTACTTC.

This sequence joins TRBV6-4 and TRBJ1-2; 10 nucleotides line up with TRBD1. Germline V gives CDR1 MRHNA, CDR2 SNTAGT. This CDR3 contains 15 residues. V was clipped by 4 bases and J by 8 bases; unmatched bases: 10. The DNA of the CDR3 is TGTGCCAGCAGTGCTACACTCGACAGGGGGCGAGGCTACACCTTC. As protein: CASSATLDRGRGYTF.

The J gene is TRBJ1-3, the V gene TRBV7-2; D is perhaps TRBD1 (5 bases). The CDR3 is 16 amino acids. V lost 3 bases and J lost 0, with 12 bases in between. Germline lookup yields CDR1 SGHTA and CDR2 FQGNSA. CDR3 in amino acids: CASSFRTRSSGNTIYF. CDR3 DNA sequence: TGTGCCAGCAGCTTCAGGACAAGGAGCTCTGGAAACACCATATATTTT. Full variable domain (missing parts from reference TRBV7-2 and TRBJ1-3): GAGVSQSPSNKVTEKGKDVELRCDPISGHTALYWYRQSLGQGLEFLIYFQGNSAPDKSGLPSDRFSAERTGGSVSTLTIQRTQQEDSAVYLCASSFRTRSSGNTIYFGEGSWLTVV.

This clone was observed a handful of times. CDR3 sequence reads: CASSKDGPSYEQYF. The DNA of the CDR3 is TGTGCCAGCAGCAAAGACGGACCGTCCTACGAGCAGTACTTC. V is TRBV6-2 or TRBV6-3 and J is TRBJ2-7; D is ambiguous. The CDR3 is 14 amino acids. CDR1 MNHEY and CDR2 SVGEGT come from the germline V gene. V was shortened by 6 bases and J by 1 base, with 13 bases between the two germline ends.

V usage is TRBV6-5 and J usage is TRBJ2-1, with D uncertain. The V gene's germline CDR1 is MNHEY and CDR2 SVGAGI. The CDR3 contains 14 residues. Deletions cut 4 bases from V and 8 bases from J, with 15 bases between. The CDR3 sequence: CASSSPRGPYEQFF. DNA for the CDR3: TGTGCCAGCAGTTCCCCACGAGGCCCCTATGAGCAGTTCTTC.

This chain uses TRBV18 with TRBJ1-5, with 9 bases that match TRBD1. The CDR3 covers 14 residues. CDR1 and CDR2 (germline): KGHSH, LQKENI. With V trimmed by 3 bases and J by 5 bases, 2 bases remained unmatched. CDR3 nucleotides: TGTGCCAGCTCACCGGGACAGGGAGATCAGCCCCAGCATTTT. It specifies CASSPGQGDQPQHF.

The CDR3 DNA follows: TGTGCCAGTAGTATAGGCGGGGAGTCGTACAATGAGCAGTTCTTC. Translation: CASSIGGESYNEQFF. V and J are TRBV19 and TRBJ2-1; weak D call: TRBD2 (6 bases). There are 15 residues in the CDR3. The V gene lost 1 base and the J gene lost 4 bases, with 11 bases spanning the gap. Per germline, CDR1 LNHDA and CDR2 SQIVND (reference sequence).

This chain connects TRBV28 to TRBJ2-7; no clear D gene. V was cut by 2 bases and J by 9 bases, with 11 bases left in between. The CDR3 loop spans 12 amino acids. CDR1 and CDR2 from the germline V gene are MDHEN and SYDVKM. The CDR3, as DNA: TGTGCCAGCAGTTTACAGCCCTCCCGGCAGTACTTC. It encodes CASSLQPSRQYF.

In its sample, this clone was seen once. The chain uses TRBV19 and TRBJ2-3, with 8 bases lining up with TRBD1. Germline lookup yields CDR1 LNHDA and CDR2 SQIVND (reference sequence). This CDR3 has 16 residues. Germline trimming cut 5 bases from V and 5 bases from J; bases unmatched to any gene: 12. CDR3 loop: CASSHPLWTGKDTQYF. Here the CDR3 DNA reads TGTGCCAGTAGTCATCCCCTCTGGACAGGGAAAGATACGCAGTATTTT.

This clone was counted a single time. V gene TRBV29-1 combines with J gene TRBJ1-1; D gene ambiguous. CDR3 length: 14 amino acids. Per the germline V gene, CDR1 is SQVTM and CDR2 is ANQGSEA. CDR3 sequence (DNA): TGCACCATTCGAGGCGTTAACATGAACACTGAAGCTTTCTTT. It yields the protein CTIRGVNMNTEAFF.

The rearrangement links TRBV11-2 to TRBJ2-5; the D is unclear. The germline gives CDR1 SGHAT, CDR2 FQNNGV. V gave up 5 bases and J gave up 2 bases, with 0 bases separating them. The CDR3 has 10 amino acids. As DNA, the CDR3 is TGTGCCAGCAGCCAAGAGACCCAGTACTTC. This encodes CASSQETQYF.

The chain combines TRBV13 with TRBJ1-1, with D unclear. The germline V gene has CDR1 PRHDT and CDR2 FYEKMQ (reference sequence). V was trimmed by 3 bases and J by 0 bases, leaving 5 bases between them. The CDR3 is 13 amino acids. CDR3 sequence reads: CASSFTVNTEAFF. DNA of the CDR3: TGTGCCAGCAGCTTTACTGTGAACACTGAAGCTTTCTTT.

This chain connects TRBV7-9 to TRBJ1-2; D unclear. There are 13 residues in the CDR3. V lost 2 bases and J lost 8, with 12 bases in between. From germline, CDR1 is SEHNR and CDR2 FQNEAQ (reference sequence). CDR3 DNA sequence: TGTGCCAGCAGCTTACGGGGAGACGAGGGCTACACCTTC. Residues: CASSLRGDEGYTF.

In its sample, this clone was seen a few times. The genes are TRBV11-2 and TRBJ2-7; 8 bases fit TRBD2. Germline values: CDR1 SGHAT, CDR2 FQNNGV. The CDR3 loop spans 14 amino acids. V shed 0 bases and J 4 bases; nucleotides not matched to a gene: 2. CDR3 DNA sequence: TGTGCCAGCAGCTTAGAGGGGACTAGGTACGAGCAGTACTTC. Protein sequence: CASSLEGTRYEQYF. The complete variable domain, with remaining parts taken from reference TRBV11-2 and TRBJ2-7, reads EAGVAQSPRYKIIEKRQSVAFWCNPISGHATLYWYQQILGQGPKLLIQFQNNGVVDDSQLPKDRFSAERLKGVDSTLKIQPAKLEDSAVYLCASSLEGTRYEQYFGPGTRLTVT.